This TCR beta chain derives from a study of blood T cells in healthy people across ages. Findings and caveats of the study: CMV status of donors was unknown, possibly confounding expanded clonotype changes. Roughly linearly, TCR beta diversity per million T cells fell as age increased.

This clonotype has only a few counts. Its antigen is unidentified. Sample donors were healthy Caucasian individuals that came from Russia, aged 6 to 90. A second PCR of roughly 7 to 11 cycles used a sample-barcoded 5' primer and a J-beta primer mix. MiXCR, applied by TCRdb to the 5' RACE reads, yields one record per CDR3 protein. The sample contains around 800,000 distinct CDR3 sequences, about 53% of which appear only once. Germline V gene lookup returns CDR1 SQVTM and CDR2 ANQGSEA. The length of the CDR3 is 15 residues. Trimming removed 5 bases from V and 4 bases from J; junction bases left unmatched: 11.

The sample comprised blood. The chain recombines TRBV29-1 with TRBJ1-2, with 9 bases identical to TRBD1. This TCR derives from a man older than 75 in good health. CDR3 amino acids: CSVLMILGQGYGYTF. CDR3 sequence (DNA): TGCAGCGTTTTGATGATTCTGGGACAGGGCTATGGCTACACCTTC.